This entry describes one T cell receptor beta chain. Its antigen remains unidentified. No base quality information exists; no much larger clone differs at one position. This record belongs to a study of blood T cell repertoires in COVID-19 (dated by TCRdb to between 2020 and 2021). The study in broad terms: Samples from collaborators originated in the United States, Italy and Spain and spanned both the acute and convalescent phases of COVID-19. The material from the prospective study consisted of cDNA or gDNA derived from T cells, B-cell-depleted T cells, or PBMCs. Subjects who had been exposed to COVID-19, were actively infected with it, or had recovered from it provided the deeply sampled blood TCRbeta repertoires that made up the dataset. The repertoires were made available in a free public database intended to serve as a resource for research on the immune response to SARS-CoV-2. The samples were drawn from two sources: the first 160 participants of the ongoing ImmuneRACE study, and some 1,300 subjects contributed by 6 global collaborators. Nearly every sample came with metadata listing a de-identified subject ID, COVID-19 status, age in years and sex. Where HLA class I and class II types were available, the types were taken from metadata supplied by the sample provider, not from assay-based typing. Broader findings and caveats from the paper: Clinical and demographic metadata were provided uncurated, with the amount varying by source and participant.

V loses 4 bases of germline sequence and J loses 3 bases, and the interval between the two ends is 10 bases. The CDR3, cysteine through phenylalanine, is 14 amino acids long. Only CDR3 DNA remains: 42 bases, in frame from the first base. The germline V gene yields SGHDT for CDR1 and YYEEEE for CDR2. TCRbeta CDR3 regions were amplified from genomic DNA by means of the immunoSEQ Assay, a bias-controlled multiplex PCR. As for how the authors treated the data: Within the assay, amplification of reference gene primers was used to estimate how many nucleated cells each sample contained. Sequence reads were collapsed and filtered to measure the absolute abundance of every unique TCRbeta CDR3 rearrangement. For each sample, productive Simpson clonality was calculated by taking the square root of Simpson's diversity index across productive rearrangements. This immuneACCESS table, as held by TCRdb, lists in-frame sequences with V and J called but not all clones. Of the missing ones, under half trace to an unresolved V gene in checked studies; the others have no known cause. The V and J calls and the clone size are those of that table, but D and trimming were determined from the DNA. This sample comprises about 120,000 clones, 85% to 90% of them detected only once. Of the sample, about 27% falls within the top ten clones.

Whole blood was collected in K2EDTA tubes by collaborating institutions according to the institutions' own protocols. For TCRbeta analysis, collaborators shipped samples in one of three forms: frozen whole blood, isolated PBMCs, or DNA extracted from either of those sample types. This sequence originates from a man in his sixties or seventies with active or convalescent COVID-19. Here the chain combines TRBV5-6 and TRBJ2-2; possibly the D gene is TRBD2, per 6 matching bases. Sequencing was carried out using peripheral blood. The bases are TGTGCCAGCAGCGGGGACTTCCACACCGGGGAGCTGTTTTTT. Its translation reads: CASSGDFHTGELFF.